This T cell receptor (beta chain) was identified in a study of T-cell memory formation after mild COVID-19. At the level of the study: Largely donor-specific sequence clusters came from two donors.

TCRdb re-analysed the 5' RACE reads in MiXCR, keeping a single row per CDR3 protein. The table shows 140,000 to 150,000 distinct CDR3 sequences, with approximately 26% occurring only once. Germline lookup yields CDR1 SGHKS and CDR2 YYEKEE (reference sequence). Trimming left V 0 bases short and J 4 bases short, with 10 bases between. CDR3 length: 14 amino acids. The chain uses TRBV5-5 and TRBJ1-1; D might be TRBD1 (6 bases). Material for sequencing was PBMCs or a T cell subset sorted from them (not recorded which). The source is an adult woman who had mild COVID-19 (a few samples of this study predate the infection). Cell type and time point are not known. CDR3 region: CASSLGGTSTEAFF. In DNA form, the CDR3 reads TGTGCCAGCAGCTTGGGAGGGACATCCACTGAAGCTTTCTTT. Combining the CDR3 with reference TRBV5-5 and TRBJ1-1 gives the whole variable domain DAGVTQSPTHLIKTRGQQVTLRCSPISGHKSVSWYQQVLGQGPQFIFQYYEKEERGRGNFPDRFSARQFPNYSSELNVNALLLGDSALYLCASSLGGTSTEAFFGQGTRLTVV.